This passage covers 10 T cell receptor beta chains from one sample sequenced in a study of Graves' ophthalmopathy and Graves' hyperthyroidism. Beta-chain TCR CDR3 regions were amplified from RNA transcripts. HTBI primers served in a first-round RT-PCR, which a second-round multiplex PCR followed. TCRdb reanalysed the multiplex PCR reads using MiXCR and keeps one entry per CDR3 protein. The sample shows around 1,200,000 distinct CDR3 sequences, about 36% of them seen only once. Sequencing used peripheral blood or thyroid tissue (not recorded which). Receptor source: an adult man with Graves' hyperthyroidism.

As to this clonotype: Sequence at one end of the junction differs from germline and may be a read error. The rearrangement uses TRBV6-6 and TRBJ2-7, with 9 bases identical to TRBD1. The CDR3 loop spans 12 amino acids. Germline loops: CDR1 MNHNY, CDR2 SVGAGI (reference sequence). This chain's CDR3 is CASSEFGGTGCF. CDR3 sequence (DNA): TGTGCCAGCAGTGAATTTGGAGGGACAGGGTGCTTC.

The chain combines TRBV5-1 with TRBJ1-5; 12 nucleotides align to TRBD1. Germline V CDR1 and CDR2: SGHRS, YFSETQ. The CDR3 contains 17 residues. V was clipped by 2 bases and J by 5 bases; unmatched bases: 8. DNA for the CDR3: TGCGCCAGCAGCTTCACCGGGACAGGGGGCGCATATCAGCCCCAGCATTTT. Its protein product is CASSFTGTGGAYQPQHF. Supplemented by reference TRBV5-1 and TRBJ1-5, the full variable domain reads KAGVTQTPRYLIKTRGQQVTLSCSPISGHRSVSWYQQTPGQGLQFLFEYFSETQRNKGNFPGRFSGRQFSNSRSEMNVSTLELGDSALYLCASSFTGTGGAYQPQHFGDGTRLSIL.

This clonotype turned up a few times. J is TRBJ2-7 and V is TRBV9; possible D gene TRBD2, 5 bases. CDR1 is SGDLS and CDR2 is YYNGEE in the germline V gene. Trimming cost V 4 bases and J 0 bases, with 14 bases left between them. This CDR3 region has 15 residues. For the CDR3, the DNA is TGTGCCAGCAGCCCTACCGGACTGCGCTCCTACGAGCAGTACTTC. It specifies CASSPTGLRSYEQYF.

V is TRBV5-1 and J is TRBJ2-7; TRBD1 matches 7 bases. Germline-derived CDR1 and CDR2 are SGHRS and YFSETQ. V shed 3 bases and J 2 bases; nucleotides not matched to a gene: 8. The CDR3 runs 15 residues. CDR3 protein: CASSYMFRGTYEQYF. CDR3 DNA sequence: TGCGCCAGCAGCTACATGTTCAGGGGGACCTACGAGCAGTACTTC.

This clonotype was counted a few times. A much larger clone differs from this one at a single base, so this may be a read error. The rearrangement uses TRBV7-9 and TRBJ2-5; D gene uncertain. Per germline, CDR1 SEHNR and CDR2 FQNEAQ (reference sequence). The CDR3 spans 15 residues. V lost 5 bases to trimming and J lost 1 base, with 14 bases between them. The CDR3 protein is CASSQGVVGQETQYF. The DNA of the CDR3 is TGTGCCAGCAGCCAAGGCGTCGTAGGCCAAGAGACCCAGTACTTC.

The gene calls are TRBV10-2 and TRBJ2-7; 7 bases match TRBD1. After removal of 4 bases from V and 6 bases from J, the junction contained 15 bases not matched to a gene. The CDR3 is 16 residues long. CDR1 is WSHSY and CDR2 is SAAADI in the germline V gene. CDR3 sequence: CASSASEGTAGLEQYF. The CDR3 nucleotides are TGCGCCAGCAGTGCTTCGGAAGGGACAGCCGGGCTCGAGCAGTACTTC.

Of note for this clonotype: The CDR3 end shows no conserved phenylalanine or tryptophan, and so a read error is likely. This chain connects TRBV4-1 to TRBJ1-1; maybe TRBD1 (5 bases). V gave up 6 bases and J gave up 8 bases, with 7 bases separating them. The CDR3 totals 10 residues. Germline lookup yields CDR1 MGHRA and CDR2 YSYEKL. Written as DNA, the CDR3 is TGCGCCAGCAGGGGGCTGGAAGCTTTCCTT. Translation gives CASRGLEAFL.

The rearrangement joins TRBV4-3 to TRBJ1-2, with D maybe TRBD1 (6 bases). Between the trimmed V and J ends, which lost 4 bases and 2 bases, there was a span of 14 bases. This CDR3 has 15 amino acids. The germline V gene encodes CDR1 LGHNA and CDR2 YSLEER. The DNA of the CDR3 is TGCGCCAGCAGCCCAATGGCTACAGGGAACTATGGCTACACCTTC. Protein product: CASSPMATGNYGYTF.

V usage is TRBV7-3 and J usage is TRBJ2-1, with D tentatively TRBD1 (6 bases). Germline values: CDR1 SGHTA, CDR2 FQGTGA. CDR3 length equals 13 residues. The germline V and J ends were trimmed by 3 bases and 10 bases, with 13 bases remaining between them. DNA of the CDR3: TGTGCCAGCAGCTTTTTGCACAGGGAGGAGCAGTTCTTC. Encoded protein: CASSFLHREEQFF.

This rearrangement joins TRBV6-6 to TRBJ2-5; 7 positions agree with TRBD1. The CDR3 loop spans 13 amino acids. Trimming at V came to 8 bases and at J to 5 bases, leaving 8 bases not matched to a gene. In germline, CDR1 is MNHNY, CDR2 SVGAGI (reference sequence). The CDR3 loop reads CASGNRGRETQYF. For the CDR3, the DNA is TGTGCCAGCGGGAACAGGGGTAGGGAGACCCAGTACTTC.